The source of this T cell receptor (beta chain) is a study of molecular identifiers for immune sequencing clone quantification. This clonotype has ten or more counts. In TCRdb, the PCR reads were re-called with MiXCR into one record per CDR3 protein. Here the sample spans around 82,000 distinct CDR3 sequences, about 20% being singletons. Input material: naive CD8+ T cells from blood, with Jurkat cell RNA spiked in. Subset reported: FACS-sorted CD8+CD4-CCR7+CD45RA+ naive T cells. The source is a human donor in good health. Some libraries in this study had Jurkat cell RNA spiked in.

The CDR3 loop reads CASSLAYEFGYTDTQYF. In DNA form, the CDR3 reads TGCGCCAGCAGCTTGGCCTATGAGTTTGGGTACACAGATACGCAGTATTTT. J is TRBJ2-3 and V is TRBV5-1; D call uncertain. Trimming took 0 bases from V and 2 from J, leaving 16 bases between them. Germline values: CDR1 SGHRS, CDR2 YFSETQ. This CDR3 comprises 17 residues.